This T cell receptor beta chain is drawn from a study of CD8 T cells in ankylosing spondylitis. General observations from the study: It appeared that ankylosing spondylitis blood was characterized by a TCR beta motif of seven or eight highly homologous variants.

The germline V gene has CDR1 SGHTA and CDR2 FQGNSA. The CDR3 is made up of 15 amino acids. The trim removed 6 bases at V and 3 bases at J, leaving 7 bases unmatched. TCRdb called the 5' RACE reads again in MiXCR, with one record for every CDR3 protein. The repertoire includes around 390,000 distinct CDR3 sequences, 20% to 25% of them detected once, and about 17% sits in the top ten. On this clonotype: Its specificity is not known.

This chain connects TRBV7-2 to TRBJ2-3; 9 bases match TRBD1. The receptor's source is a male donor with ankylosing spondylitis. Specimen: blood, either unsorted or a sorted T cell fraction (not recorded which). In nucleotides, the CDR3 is TGTGCCAGCAGGCGCCCCGGGACAGGGACAGATACGCAGTATTTT. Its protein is CASRRPGTGTDTQYF.